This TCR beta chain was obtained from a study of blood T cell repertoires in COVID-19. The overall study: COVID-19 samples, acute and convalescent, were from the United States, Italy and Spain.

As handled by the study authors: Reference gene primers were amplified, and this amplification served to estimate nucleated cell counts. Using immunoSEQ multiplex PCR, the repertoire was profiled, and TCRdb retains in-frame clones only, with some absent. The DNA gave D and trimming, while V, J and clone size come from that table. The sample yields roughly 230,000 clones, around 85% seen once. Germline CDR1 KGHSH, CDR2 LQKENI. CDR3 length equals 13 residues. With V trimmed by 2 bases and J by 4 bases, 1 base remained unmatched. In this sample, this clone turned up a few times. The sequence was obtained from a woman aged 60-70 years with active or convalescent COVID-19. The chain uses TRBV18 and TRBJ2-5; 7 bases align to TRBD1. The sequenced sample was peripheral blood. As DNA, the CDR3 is TGTGCCAGCTCACCAGGACAGGCAGAGACCCAGTACTTC. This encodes CASSPGQAETQYF.